This TCR beta chain was recorded in a study of T cell changes during pregnancy in multiple sclerosis. The CDR3 extends over 19 amino acids. CDR1 SGHTA and CDR2 FQGTGA come from the germline V gene. V lost 6 bases, J lost 0 bases, and 11 bases stayed unmatched. Data came from immunoSEQ multiplex PCR; TCRdb stores just in-frame clones and leaves some out. The sample yields roughly 45,000 clones, about nine tenths seen once. The receptor was derived from a female donor in good health, enrolled as a control in a pregnancy study. This chain connects TRBV7-3 to TRBJ2-3; 14 positions agree with TRBD2. The input for sequencing was peripheral blood, taken in the first trimester of pregnancy. CDR3 region: CASSASGLAGGASTDTQYF. The CDR3 DNA reads as TGTGCCAGCAGTGCTTCAGGACTAGCGGGGGGCGCTAGCACAGATACGCAGTATTTT.